These T cell receptor beta chains were read from a single sample in a study of molecular identifiers for immune sequencing clone quantification. One entry per CDR3 protein, called by TCRdb with MiXCR from the PCR reads. The sample consists of approximately 550,000 distinct CDR3 sequences, 20% to 25% of them appearing once. Sequenced input: naive CD8+ T cells from blood, with Jurkat cell RNA spiked in. The origin of the receptors is a human donor in good health. Some libraries in this study had Jurkat cell RNA spiked in. The CDR3 runs from the conserved cysteine through the conserved F or W. The order of the fields is V gene, CDR3 protein.

V gene: TRBV14
CDR3 protein: CASSQEGDREAFF

V gene: TRBV6-5
CDR3 protein: CASSYSMGGLADTQYF

V gene: TRBV7-2
CDR3 protein: CASSLAGPGQGAYEQYF

V gene: TRBV7-9
CDR3 protein: CASSSSHRSMNTEAFF

V gene: TRBV5-6
CDR3 protein: CASSWGHYSTDTQYF

V gene: TRBV7-9
CDR3 protein: CASSPGTRDPNTGELFF

V gene: TRBV15
CDR3 protein: CATSTGQGRDEQFF

V gene: TRBV7-9
CDR3 protein: CASSSAGTSGRGTDTQYF

V gene: TRBV7-9
CDR3 protein: CATGSGTSNEQFF

V gene: TRBV9
CDR3 protein: CANSVATQETQYF

V gene: TRBV27
CDR3 protein: CAIGGPTGGNYEQYF

V gene: TRBV28
CDR3 protein: CASSSHPVPDTQYF

V gene: TRBV7-8
CDR3 protein: CASSQTSGGASSYNEQFF

V gene: TRBV19
CDR3 protein: CASRNGDTGSNQPQHF

V gene: TRBV28
CDR3 protein: CASSAGTYEQYF

V gene: TRBV6-2/TRBV6-3
CDR3 protein: CASTMGGTTEAFF

V gene: TRBV7-2
CDR3 protein: CAGSTVAGWADTQYF

V gene: TRBV4-3
CDR3 protein: CASSRTGRIDEAFF

V gene: TRBV5-1
CDR3 protein: CASSRDRIYEQYF

V gene: TRBV5-1
CDR3 protein: CASSLEPGTSSYEQYF

V gene: TRBV5-6
CDR3 protein: CASSGVERAGWTGANVLTF

V gene: TRBV4-3
CDR3 protein: CASSPRQANTEAFF

V gene: TRBV19
CDR3 protein: CASSAGSGGAYEQYF

V gene: TRBV28
CDR3 protein: CASSLTAGDTEAFF

V gene: TRBV2
CDR3 protein: CASRHLTGGYGYGYTF

V gene: TRBV28
CDR3 protein: CASSWGGEETQYF

V gene: TRBV6-5
CDR3 protein: CASSYSGLRETQYF

V gene: TRBV7-2
CDR3 protein: CASSWGDITEAFF

V gene: TRBV20-1
CDR3 protein: CSARVLAGPTDTQYF

V gene: TRBV20-1
CDR3 protein: CSATDRYRLNRYGYTF

V gene: TRBV29-1
CDR3 protein: CSVVGTGGMNTEAFF

V gene: TRBV6-1
CDR3 protein: CASSGPLSNEQYF

V gene: TRBV5-6
CDR3 protein: CASSLAGGFLYEQYF

V gene: TRBV6-2/TRBV6-3
CDR3 protein: CASSLPGTGYQPQHF

V gene: TRBV6-5
CDR3 protein: CASSYSSGLAGGYEQYF

V gene: TRBV19
CDR3 protein: CASSSGGAINEQFF

V gene: TRBV7-2
CDR3 protein: CASSLAGASGGYTQYF

V gene: TRBV6-1
CDR3 protein: CASSDPGQYTDTQYF

V gene: TRBV20-1
CDR3 protein: CSARDPETRTSGGSYEQYF

V gene: TRBV29-1
CDR3 protein: CSARTLTSGGGTDTQYF

V gene: TRBV7-8
CDR3 protein: CASSFTGTGVNYGYTF

V gene: TRBV12-3/TRBV12-4
CDR3 protein: CASSLSGDQPQHF

V gene: TRBV25-1
CDR3 protein: CASSETVDTQYF

V gene: TRBV7-9
CDR3 protein: CASIKKVDSRADTQYF

V gene: TRBV20-1
CDR3 protein: CSAKDIPSTDTQYF

V gene: TRBV19
CDR3 protein: CASSRLGGNTGELFF

V gene: TRBV10-3
CDR3 protein: CAISDLGGVSEQYF

V gene: TRBV5-3
CDR3 protein: CASSLEQQKTQYF

V gene: TRBV27
CDR3 protein: CASSLSQGAYYEQYF

V gene: TRBV3-1
CDR3 protein: CASSHITGQETQYF

V gene: TRBV7-9
CDR3 protein: CASSSPPSRGASYGQYF

V gene: TRBV6-2/TRBV6-3
CDR3 protein: CASSWGRGNQPQHF